What follows are 23 T cell receptor beta chains derived from one specimen sequenced in a study of cytomegalovirus exposure and HLA in healthy donors. The PCR had 60 Vbeta and 13 Jbeta primers. The table came from immunoSEQ multiplex PCR; TCRdb's copy has only in-frame clones and leaves some out. The profile shows approximately 97,000 clones, around four fifths of them singletons. Sample: PBMCs. These receptors were collected from a man aged 40-49 years in good health and CMV-seronegative.

The chain carries TRBV5-1 and TRBJ1-1, with unresolved D. The CDR3 contains 14 residues. The germline V and J ends were trimmed by 4 bases and 4 bases, with 14 bases remaining between them. Germline V gene data show CDR1 as SGHRS and CDR2 as YFSETQ. The CDR3 loop reads CASSPGRPGTEAFF. CDR3 DNA: TGCGCCAGCAGCCCGGGTAGGCCGGGCACTGAAGCTTTCTTT.

The chain carries TRBV4-1 and TRBJ2-3, with 10 bases identical to TRBD2. CDR3 length: 16 amino acids. Unmatched junction bases numbered 5, after V lost 0 bases and J lost 5 bases. Germline V gene data show CDR1 as MGHRA and CDR2 as YSYEKL. The CDR3, as DNA: TGCGCCAGCAGCCAAGAGGCTAGCGGGGGCGGAGATACGCAGTATTTT. Its protein is CASSQEASGGGDTQYF.

V is TRBV7-9 and J is TRBJ2-5; 9 positions agree with TRBD1. The DNA matches TRBJ2-7 better at its end, which makes the J call doubtful. The germline gives CDR1 SEHNR, CDR2 FQNEAQ (reference sequence). The CDR3 extends over 17 amino acids. The CDR3 DNA sequence: TGTGCCAGCAGCTTGGTTACCGGGACAGGGTCCTGGCACGAGCAGTACTTC. Amino acid sequence: CASSLVTGTGSWHEQYF.

A few counts support this clone. This chain uses TRBV7-2 with TRBJ1-2; 7 nucleotides line up with TRBD1. The CDR3 runs to 15 residues. Per germline, CDR1 SGHTA and CDR2 FQGNSA. V trimming: 4 bases; J trimming: 5 bases; junction bases outside the gene matches: 10. The CDR3 loop reads CASSYSGQADYGYTF. CDR3 bases: TGTGCCAGCAGCTACTCAGGACAGGCCGATTATGGCTACACCTTC.

The V gene is TRBV2, the J gene TRBJ1-1; 9 bases are a match to TRBD1. Germline values: CDR1 SNHLY, CDR2 FYNNEI. V lost 7 bases and J lost 1; bases outside the gene matches: 4. The CDR3 length is 14 residues. CDR3 in amino acids: CASMRQGGNTEAFF. The CDR3 DNA follows: TGTGCCAGCATGCGACAGGGGGGGAACACTGAAGCTTTCTTT.

Points on this clone: Other nucleotide sequences in the sample specify the same CDR3. V usage is TRBV29-1 and J usage is TRBJ1-2; TRBD1 matches 7 bases. This CDR3 spans 13 amino acids. The V and J ends lost 6 bases and 3 bases, in that order; junction bases with no gene match: 7. Germline loops: CDR1 SQVTM, CDR2 ANQGSEA. The CDR3 here is CSVETGTDYGYTF. In DNA form, the CDR3 reads TGCAGCGTCGAGACAGGGACCGACTATGGCTACACCTTC. The full variable domain, completed using reference TRBV29-1 and TRBJ1-2, is SAVISQKPSRDICQRGTSLTIQCQVDSQVTMMFWYRQQPGQSLTLIATANQGSEATYESGFVIDKFPISRPNLTFSTLTVSNMSPEDSSIYLCSVETGTDYGYTFGSGTRLTVV.

The V and J genes are TRBV6-6 and TRBJ1-3; D not resolved. Germline assignment: CDR1 MNHNY and CDR2 SVGAGI (reference sequence). The CDR3 covers 14 residues. V shed 2 bases and J shed 0 bases, with 5 bases lying between them. The DNA of the CDR3 is TGTGCCAGCAGTTACGAGGGCTCTGGAAACACCATATATTTT. Protein: CASSYEGSGNTIYF.

This clone was counted a single time. The chain combines TRBV9 with TRBJ2-1; 11 bases are shared with TRBD1. This CDR3 region has 16 residues. Losses at the gene ends were 0 bases for V and 4 bases for J; bases not matched to a gene: 3. Per the germline V gene, CDR1 is SGDLS and CDR2 is YYNGEE. In nucleotides, the CDR3 is TGTGCCAGCAGCGTAGTCGGGACAGGGGGATACAATGAGCAGTTCTTC. Protein product: CASSVVGTGGYNEQFF.

The rearrangement joins TRBV5-4 to TRBJ1-2; D may be TRBD1 (5 bases). The V gene lost 4 bases and the J gene lost 2 bases, with 15 bases spanning the gap. The CDR3 sequence is 15 residues long. Germline loops: CDR1 SGHNT, CDR2 YYREEE (reference sequence). The CDR3 here is CASSPWGGPNYGYTF. The CDR3 DNA follows: TGTGCCAGCAGCCCCTGGGGCGGTCCGAACTATGGCTACACCTTC. The full variable domain, in which reference TRBV5-4 and TRBJ1-2 provide the parts outside the CDR3, is ETGVTQSPTHLIKTRGQQVTLRCSSQSGHNTVSWYQQALGQGPQFIFQYYREEENGRGNFPPRFSGLQFPNYSSELNVNALELDDSALYLCASSPWGGPNYGYTFGSGTRLTVV.

The rearrangement links TRBV9 to TRBJ2-1, with 11 bases identical to TRBD2. Germline V gene data show CDR1 as SGDLS and CDR2 as YYNGEE. V was pared by 4 bases and J by 6 bases, with 6 bases of the junction left unmatched. This CDR3 is built from 15 residues. CDR3 coding DNA: TGTGCCAGCAGCCTAGGACTAGCGGGCTTCAATGAGCAGTTCTTC. The encoded protein is CASSLGLAGFNEQFF.

This clone occurred once. The V and J genes are TRBV5-1 and TRBJ1-3, with D possibly TRBD1 on 5 matching bases. The V gene's germline CDR1 is SGHRS and CDR2 YFSETQ. This CDR3 comprises 16 residues. Trimming cost V 1 base and J 2 bases, with 13 bases left between them. The CDR3 nucleotides are TGCGCCAGCAGCTTGTTCGCAGGGCTCGCTGGAAACACCATATATTTT. Amino acid sequence: CASSLFAGLAGNTIYF.

As concerns this clone: Germline is not matched at one junction end, which may reflect a read error. V is TRBV7-9 and J is TRBJ2-7, with 11 bases aligning to TRBD1. This CDR3 spans 17 amino acids. Germline lookup yields CDR1 SEHNR and CDR2 FQNEAQ (reference sequence). CDR3 coding DNA: TGTTCCAGCAGCCCCTCCTTGGGGACAGGGGGAGGCTACGAGCAGTACTTC. Translated, it gives CSSSPSLGTGGGYEQYF.

The CDR3 DNA reads as TGTGCCAGCAGTAGAGGGACGAACACCGGGGAGCTGTTTTTT. Its protein product is CASSRGTNTGELFF. The chain has TRBV6-5 and TRBJ2-2, with D perhaps matching TRBD2 (5 bases). V was shortened by 5 bases and J by 0 bases, with 7 bases between the two germline ends. The CDR3 is 14 residues long. CDR1 MNHEY and CDR2 SVGAGI come from the germline V gene.

This clone was seen a few times. The chain uses TRBV7-9 and TRBJ1-4; no reliable D call. The ends were cut back, 6 bases at V and 4 bases at J, with 15 bases in the middle. This CDR3 has 15 residues. Germline lookup yields CDR1 SEHNR and CDR2 FQNEAQ (reference sequence). CDR3: CASRPIVAGNEKLFF. The CDR3 nucleotides read TGTGCCAGCAGGCCGATAGTTGCGGGTAATGAAAAACTGTTTTTT.

This clone has only a few counts. The rearrangement links TRBV7-2 to TRBJ2-3; 14 bases are shared with TRBD2. The CDR3 extends over 17 amino acids. Germline V CDR1 and CDR2: SGHTA, FQGNSA. V dropped 1 base and J dropped 0; count of bases not matched to a gene: 0. This chain's CDR3 is CASSLGLAGGSTDTQYF. The CDR3 region has the DNA TGTGCCAGCAGCTTAGGACTAGCGGGGGGGAGCACAGATACGCAGTATTTT.

The chain couples TRBV2 to TRBJ2-2; D possibly corresponds to TRBD2 (5 bases). Germline V gives CDR1 SNHLY, CDR2 FYNNEI. V lost 5 bases and J 8 bases, leaving 24 bases between the germline ends. The CDR3 runs to 17 residues. The CDR3 sequence: CASSSPGLEVRRGELFF. The CDR3 DNA sequence: TGTGCCAGCAGTTCCCCGGGTCTTGAGGTACGGAGGGGGGAGCTGTTTTTT.

The gene calls are TRBV9 and TRBJ1-2; a weak D match, TRBD1 (5 bases). The V end lost 1 base, the J end lost 5 bases, and 15 bases lay between the germline ends. The CDR3 extends over 15 amino acids. CDR1 and CDR2 (germline): SGDLS, YYNGEE. The DNA for the CDR3 is TGTGCCAGCAGCGTAAGCCCCCAGACAGCTTATGGCTACACCTTC. As protein: CASSVSPQTAYGYTF.

V is TRBV10-1 and J is TRBJ1-2, with 7 bases that match TRBD1. The V gene's germline CDR1 is WNHNN and CDR2 SYGVQD (reference sequence). This CDR3 is built from 13 residues. Trimming cost V 2 bases and J 8 bases; bases outside gene matches: 5. CDR3 residues: CASSEDRVVGYTF. CDR3 DNA sequence: TGCGCCAGCAGTGAGGACAGGGTGGTAGGCTACACCTTC.

The chain links TRBV7-3 to TRBJ2-3; weak D call: TRBD1 (5 bases). The CDR3 contains 13 residues. The germline gives CDR1 SGHTA, CDR2 FQGTGA. The V gene lost 4 bases and the J gene lost 4 bases, with 9 bases spanning the gap. CDR3 DNA: TGTGCCAGCAGCTCCCAAGGGGCAGATACGCAGTATTTT. Residues: CASSSQGADTQYF.

V and J are TRBV27 and TRBJ2-1; TRBD2 agrees at 7 bases. CDR1 is MNHEY, CDR2 SMNVEV, per germline (reference sequence). J gave up 12 bases and V 6 bases, and 23 bases lay outside the gene matches. The CDR3 has 17 residues. The chain's CDR3 is CASSSGGGTGPSLGQFF. In nucleotides, the CDR3 is TGTGCCAGCAGCTCCGGGGGAGGGACGGGGCCTTCACTAGGGCAGTTCTTC.

The genes are TRBV2 and TRBJ2-5, with 13 nucleotides matching TRBD2. This CDR3 is built from 14 residues. V lost 6 bases to trimming and J lost 7 bases; unmatched junction nucleotides: 5. CDR1 and CDR2 (germline): SNHLY, FYNNEI. Here the CDR3 DNA reads TGTGCCAGCAGGGGACTAGCGGGGACGGGGACCCAGTACTTC. The encoded protein is CASRGLAGTGTQYF.

The V and J genes are TRBV10-3 and TRBJ1-1; TRBD1 might be the D (5 bases). CDR1 ENHRY and CDR2 SYGVKD come from the germline V gene. The CDR3 contains 15 residues. The V end was cut by 3 bases, the J end by 7 bases, with 18 bases between. This chain's CDR3 is CAISDSDRSSVEAFF. CDR3 sequence (DNA): TGTGCCATCAGTGACTCCGACAGATCCTCGGTTGAAGCTTTCTTT.

The CDR3 loop reads CASSYSPEGGEPQHF. Written as DNA, the CDR3 is TGTGCCAGCAGTTACTCCCCCGAGGGAGGTGAGCCCCAGCATTTT. The chain is built from TRBV6-6 and TRBJ1-5; D not certain. From germline, CDR1 is MNHNY and CDR2 SVGAGI (reference sequence). V lost 0 bases and J lost 8, with 14 bases in between. There are 15 residues in the CDR3.